This T cell receptor (beta chain) was sequenced in a study of CD8+CD57+ T cells in acquired aplastic anemia. Overall study findings and caveats: A significant difference in CD8+ Simpson's diversity between patients and controls was not found.

The study profiled TCR beta VDJ and CDR3 using genomic DNA as template. TCRdb processed the reads anew with MiXCR; each CDR3 protein has one entry. This table has about 200,000 distinct CDR3 sequences, roughly 60% appearing once. A word on this clonotype: Its antigen is undetermined.

The CDR3 is 18 residues long. In germline, CDR1 is MGHDK, CDR2 SYGVNS. Deletions cut 5 bases from V and 0 bases from J, with 20 bases between. By flow cytometry, patients selected for sequencing had shown an expansion of CD8+CD57+ cells. The V gene is TRBV25-1, the J gene TRBJ2-1; D is unresolved. The specimen sequenced was sorted CD4+, CD8+, or CD8+CD57+ T cells (not recorded which) from PBMCs. This clonotype was obtained from a human donor with aplastic anemia. The CDR3, as DNA: TGTGCCAGCAGTCGGACGGATCAATCTCCCAGCTCCTACAATGAGCAGTTCTTC. Amino acid sequence: CASSRTDQSPSSYNEQFF.